This TCR beta chain was found in a study of control samples from healthy donors and cancer patients. The assay was immunoSEQ multiplex PCR, and TCRdb's table has in-frame clones only and misses some. The sample holds over 85,000 clones; more than 85% are singletons and the top ten take approximately 1.5%. Input material: blood. The clonotype was recovered from a woman in her 30s in good health.

The CDR3 DNA follows: TGTGCCAGCTCACTGACAGGGGGACGAAACACCATATATTTT. This gives the protein CASSLTGGRNTIYF. The J gene is TRBJ1-3, the V gene TRBV18; 9 bases line up with TRBD1. In germline, CDR1 is KGHSH, CDR2 LQKENI. This CDR3 contains 14 residues. The junction had 3 bases not matched to a gene; V was cut back by 4 bases and J by 5 bases.